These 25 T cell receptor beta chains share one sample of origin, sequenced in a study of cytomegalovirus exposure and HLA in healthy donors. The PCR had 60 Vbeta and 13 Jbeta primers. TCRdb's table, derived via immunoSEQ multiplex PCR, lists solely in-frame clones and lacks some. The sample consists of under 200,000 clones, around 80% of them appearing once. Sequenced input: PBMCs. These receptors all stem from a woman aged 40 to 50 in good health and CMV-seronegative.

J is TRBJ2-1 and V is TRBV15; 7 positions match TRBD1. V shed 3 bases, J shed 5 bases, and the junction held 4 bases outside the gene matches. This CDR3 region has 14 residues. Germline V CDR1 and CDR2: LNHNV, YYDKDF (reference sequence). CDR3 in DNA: TGTGCCACCAGCAGGGACAGGTTGCACAATGAGCAGTTCTTC. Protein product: CATSRDRLHNEQFF.

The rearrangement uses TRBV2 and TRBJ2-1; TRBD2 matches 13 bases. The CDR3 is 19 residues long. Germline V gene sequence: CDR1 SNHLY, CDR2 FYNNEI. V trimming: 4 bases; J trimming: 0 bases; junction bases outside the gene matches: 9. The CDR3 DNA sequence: TGTGCCAGCAGTGGACTAGCGGGGGGCCTTATAAGCTCCTACAATGAGCAGTTCTTC. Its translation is CASSGLAGGLISSYNEQFF.

CDR3 bases: TGTGCCAGCAGCCCACGAGGGGGCTCCTACAATGAGCAGTTCTTC. This sequence encodes CASSPRGGSYNEQFF. The gene calls are TRBV7-3 and TRBJ2-1, with D tentatively TRBD1 (6 bases). V was shortened by 5 bases and J by 0 bases, with 11 bases between the two germline ends. CDR1 is SGHTA, CDR2 FQGTGA, per germline. The CDR3 covers 15 residues.

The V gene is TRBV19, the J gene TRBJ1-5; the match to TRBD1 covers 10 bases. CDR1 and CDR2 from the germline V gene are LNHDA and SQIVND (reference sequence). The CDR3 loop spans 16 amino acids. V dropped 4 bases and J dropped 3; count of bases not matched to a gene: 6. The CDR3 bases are TGTGCCAGTAGTACAGGGACAGGGGCCAACAATCAGCCCCAGCATTTT. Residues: CASSTGTGANNQPQHF.

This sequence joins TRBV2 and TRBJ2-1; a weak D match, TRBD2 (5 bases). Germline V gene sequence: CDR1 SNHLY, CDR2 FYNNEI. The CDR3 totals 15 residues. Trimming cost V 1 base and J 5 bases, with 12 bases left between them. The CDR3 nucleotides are TGTGCCAGCAGTGAAGTCGGCGGGCCCAACAATGAGCAGTTCTTC. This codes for CASSEVGGPNNEQFF.

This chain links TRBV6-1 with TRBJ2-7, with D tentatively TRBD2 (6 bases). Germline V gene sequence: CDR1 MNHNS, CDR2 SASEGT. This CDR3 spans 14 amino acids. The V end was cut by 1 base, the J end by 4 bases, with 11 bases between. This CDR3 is CASSEGAAGYEQYF. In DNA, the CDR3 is TGTGCCAGCAGTGAAGGGGCGGCGGGGTACGAGCAGTACTTC.

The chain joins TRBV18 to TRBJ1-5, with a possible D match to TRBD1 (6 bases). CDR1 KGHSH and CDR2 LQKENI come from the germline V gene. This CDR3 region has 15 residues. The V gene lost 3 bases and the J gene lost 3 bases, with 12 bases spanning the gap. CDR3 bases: TGTGCCAGCTCACCCGAGACAGGATTCAATCAGCCCCAGCATTTT. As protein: CASSPETGFNQPQHF.

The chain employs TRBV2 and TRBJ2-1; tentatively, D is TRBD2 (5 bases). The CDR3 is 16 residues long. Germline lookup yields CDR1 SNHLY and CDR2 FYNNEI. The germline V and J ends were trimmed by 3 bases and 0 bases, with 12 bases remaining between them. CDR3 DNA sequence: TGTGCCAGCAGTGACGTGACGGGGAGCTCCTACAATGAGCAGTTCTTC. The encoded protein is CASSDVTGSSYNEQFF.

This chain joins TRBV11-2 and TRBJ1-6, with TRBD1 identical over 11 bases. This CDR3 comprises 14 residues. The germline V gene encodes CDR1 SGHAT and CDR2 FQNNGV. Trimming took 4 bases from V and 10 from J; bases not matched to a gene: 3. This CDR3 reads CASSSRDRGSPLHF. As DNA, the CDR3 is TGTGCCAGCAGCTCCCGGGACAGGGGGTCACCCCTCCACTTT.

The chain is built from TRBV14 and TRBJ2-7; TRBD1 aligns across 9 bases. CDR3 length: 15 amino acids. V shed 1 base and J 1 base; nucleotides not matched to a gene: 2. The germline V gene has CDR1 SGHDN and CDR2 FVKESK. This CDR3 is CASSQVGTGSYEQYF. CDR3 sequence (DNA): TGTGCCAGCAGCCAAGTAGGGACAGGGTCCTACGAGCAGTACTTC.

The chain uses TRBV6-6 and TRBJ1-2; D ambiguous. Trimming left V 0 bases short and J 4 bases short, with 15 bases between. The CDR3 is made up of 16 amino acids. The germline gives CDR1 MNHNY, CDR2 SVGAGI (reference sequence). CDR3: CASSYSIEARSYGYTF. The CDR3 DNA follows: TGTGCCAGCAGTTACTCGATAGAGGCAAGGAGCTATGGCTACACCTTC.

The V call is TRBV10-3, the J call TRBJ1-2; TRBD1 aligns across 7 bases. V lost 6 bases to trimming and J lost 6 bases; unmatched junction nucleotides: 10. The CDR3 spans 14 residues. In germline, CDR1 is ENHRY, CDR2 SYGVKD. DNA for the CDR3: TGTGCCATCAGCGACAGGGATCAGGGGGATGGCTACACCTTC. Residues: CAISDRDQGDGYTF.

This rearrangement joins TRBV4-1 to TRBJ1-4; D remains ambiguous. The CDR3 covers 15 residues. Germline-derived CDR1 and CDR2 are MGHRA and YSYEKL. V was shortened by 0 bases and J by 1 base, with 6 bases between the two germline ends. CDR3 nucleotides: TGCGCCAGCAGCCAAGATCCGTTAACTAATGAAAAACTGTTTTTT. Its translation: CASSQDPLTNEKLFF.

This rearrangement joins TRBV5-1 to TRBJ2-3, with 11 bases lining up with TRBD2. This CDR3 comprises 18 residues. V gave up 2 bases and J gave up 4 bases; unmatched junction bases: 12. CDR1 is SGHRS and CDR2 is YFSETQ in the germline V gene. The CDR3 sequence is CASSLTIIAGGPSDTQYF. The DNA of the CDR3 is TGCGCCAGCAGCTTAACCATTATAGCGGGAGGGCCGTCAGATACGCAGTATTTT. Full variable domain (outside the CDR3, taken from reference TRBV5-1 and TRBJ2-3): KAGVTQTPRYLIKTRGQQVTLSCSPISGHRSVSWYQQTPGQGLQFLFEYFSETQRNKGNFPGRFSGRQFSNSRSEMNVSTLELGDSALYLCASSLTIIAGGPSDTQYFGPGTRLTVL.

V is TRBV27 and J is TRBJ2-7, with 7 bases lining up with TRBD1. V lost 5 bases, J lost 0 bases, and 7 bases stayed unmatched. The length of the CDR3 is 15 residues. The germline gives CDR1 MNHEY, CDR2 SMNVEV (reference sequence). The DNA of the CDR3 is TGTGCCAGCAGTCAGACCGGGACAGTCTCCTACGAGCAGTACTTC. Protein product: CASSQTGTVSYEQYF.

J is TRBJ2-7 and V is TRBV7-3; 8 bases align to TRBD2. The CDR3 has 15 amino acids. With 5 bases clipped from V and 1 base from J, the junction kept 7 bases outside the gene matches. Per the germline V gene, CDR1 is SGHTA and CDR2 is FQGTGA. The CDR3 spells CASSPQRESSYEQYF. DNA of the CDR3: TGTGCCAGCAGCCCACAGCGGGAGTCGTCCTACGAGCAGTACTTC.

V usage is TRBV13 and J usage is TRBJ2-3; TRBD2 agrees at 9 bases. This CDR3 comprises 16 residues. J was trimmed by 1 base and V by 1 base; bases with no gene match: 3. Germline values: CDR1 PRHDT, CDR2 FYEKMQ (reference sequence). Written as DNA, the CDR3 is TGTGCCAGCAGCTTAGAACGGACTAGCGGCACAGATACGCAGTATTTT. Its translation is CASSLERTSGTDTQYF.

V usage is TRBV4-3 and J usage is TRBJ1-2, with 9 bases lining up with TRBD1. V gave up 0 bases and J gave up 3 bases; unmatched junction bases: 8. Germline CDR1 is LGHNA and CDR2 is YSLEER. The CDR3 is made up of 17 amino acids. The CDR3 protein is CASSQDSQQGAYYGYTF. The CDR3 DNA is TGCGCCAGCAGCCAAGATTCTCAACAGGGGGCTTACTATGGCTACACCTTC.

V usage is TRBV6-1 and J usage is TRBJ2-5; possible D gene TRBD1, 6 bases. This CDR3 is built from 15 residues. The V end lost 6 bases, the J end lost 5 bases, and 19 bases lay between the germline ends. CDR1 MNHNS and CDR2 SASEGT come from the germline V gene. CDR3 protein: CASRAGTHVGETQYF. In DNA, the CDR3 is TGTGCCAGCAGAGCCGGGACACACGTCGGGGAGACCCAGTACTTC.

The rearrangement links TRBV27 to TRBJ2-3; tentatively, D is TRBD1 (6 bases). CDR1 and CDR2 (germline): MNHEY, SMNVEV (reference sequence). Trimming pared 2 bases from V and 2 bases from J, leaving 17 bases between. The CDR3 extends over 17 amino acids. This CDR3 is CASSLMSGQGNTDTQYF. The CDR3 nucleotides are TGTGCCAGCAGTTTAATGTCGGGGCAGGGGAACACAGATACGCAGTATTTT.

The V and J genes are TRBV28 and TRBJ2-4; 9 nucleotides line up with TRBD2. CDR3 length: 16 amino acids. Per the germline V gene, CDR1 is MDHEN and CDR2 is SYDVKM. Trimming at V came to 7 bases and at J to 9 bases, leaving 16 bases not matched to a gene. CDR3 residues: CASTLSISGSGSIQYF. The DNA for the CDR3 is TGTGCCAGCACCCTATCGATTAGCGGGAGTGGCAGCATTCAGTACTTC.

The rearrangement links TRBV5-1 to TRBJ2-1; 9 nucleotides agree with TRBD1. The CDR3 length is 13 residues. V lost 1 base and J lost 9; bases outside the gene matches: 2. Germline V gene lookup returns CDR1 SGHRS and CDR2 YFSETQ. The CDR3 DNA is TGCGCCAGCAGCTTGACAGGGGGCAGTGAGCAGTTCTTC. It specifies CASSLTGGSEQFF.

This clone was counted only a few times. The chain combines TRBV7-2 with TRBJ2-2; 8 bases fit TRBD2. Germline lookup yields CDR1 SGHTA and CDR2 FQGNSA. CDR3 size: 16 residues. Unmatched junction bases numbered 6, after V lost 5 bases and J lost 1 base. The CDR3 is CASSGWTSLNTGELFF. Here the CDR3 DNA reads TGTGCCAGCAGCGGGTGGACTAGCCTGAACACCGGGGAGCTGTTTTTT.

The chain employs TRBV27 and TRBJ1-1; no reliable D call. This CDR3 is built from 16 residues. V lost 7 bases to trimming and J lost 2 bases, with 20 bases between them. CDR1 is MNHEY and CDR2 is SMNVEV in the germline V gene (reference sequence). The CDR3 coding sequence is TGTGCCAGCACCGCACGACGGGGAGTTGGTAACACTGAAGCTTTCTTT. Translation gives CASTARRGVGNTEAFF.

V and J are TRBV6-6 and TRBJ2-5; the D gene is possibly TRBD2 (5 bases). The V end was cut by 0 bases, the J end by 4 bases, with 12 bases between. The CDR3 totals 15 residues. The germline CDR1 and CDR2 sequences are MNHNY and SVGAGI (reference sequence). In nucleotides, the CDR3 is TGTGCCAGCAGTTACTCGAACGGAGGCGGAGAGACCCAGTACTTC. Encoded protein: CASSYSNGGGETQYF.